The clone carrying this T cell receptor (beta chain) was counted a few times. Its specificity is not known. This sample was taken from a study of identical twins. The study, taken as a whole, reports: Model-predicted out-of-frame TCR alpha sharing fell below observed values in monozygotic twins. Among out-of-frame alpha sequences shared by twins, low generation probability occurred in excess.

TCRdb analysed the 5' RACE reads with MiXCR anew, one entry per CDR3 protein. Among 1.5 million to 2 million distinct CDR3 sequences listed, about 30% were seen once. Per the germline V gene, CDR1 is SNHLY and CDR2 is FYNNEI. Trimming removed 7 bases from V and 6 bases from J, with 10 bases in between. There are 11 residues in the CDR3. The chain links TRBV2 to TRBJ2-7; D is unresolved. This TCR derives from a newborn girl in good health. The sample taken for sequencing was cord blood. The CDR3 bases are TGTGCCAGCACCATCCTGGGCGAGCAGTACTTC. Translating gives CASTILGEQYF.